These T cell receptor beta chains were read from a single sample in a study of OX40 agonist ivuxolimab in advanced cancers. The repertoire was sequenced with immunoSEQ multiplex PCR; TCRdb's copy has only in-frame clones and lacks some. This sample carries 45,000 or so clones, 70% to 90% of them seen once, and the ten largest clones take roughly 10%. The sequencing here drew on CD4+ or CD8+ T cells sorted from blood, taken in a trial of the OX40 agonist ivuxolimab. The receptors derive from an adult with an advanced solid tumor such as melanoma, head and neck, liver or kidney cancer. CDR3s include the opening cysteine and the closing phenylalanine or tryptophan. Fields, in order: CDR3 DNA, CDR3 protein, J gene, D gene, V gene, clone size. A D gene is named only where the DNA matches it firmly. Size tells how often a clone was seen (once, few, many) or the class of an expanded clone, and some rows leave it out.

TGTGCCAGCAGCCTAATGACGGAGTACTATGGCTACACCTTC	CASSLMTEYYGYTF	TRBJ1-2	NA	TRBV5-4	NA
TGTGCCAGCAGTTTTCCTTCGGCGTTGGCGGAGGCCGGGGAGCTGTTTTTT	CASSFPSALAEAGELFF	TRBJ2-2	NA	TRBV28	NA
TGTGCCAGCAGCAGCCCAGGGCAGGGGGATGCTGAAGCTTTCTTT	CASSSPGQGDAEAFF	TRBJ1-1	TRBD1	TRBV9	NA
TGCAGCGTTGACGTGGGCACAACAACCGGGGAGCTGTTTTTT	CSVDVGTTTGELFF	TRBJ2-2	NA	TRBV29-1	NA
TGTGCCAGCAGCCCAAAAATGAACTCCTACGAGCAGTACTTC	CASSPKMNSYEQYF	TRBJ2-7	NA	TRBV13	NA
TGTGCCAGCAGACCAAACCTAGCGGGGAGGGAGCAGTACTTC	CASRPNLAGREQYF	TRBJ2-7	TRBD2	TRBV27	NA
TGTGCCAGCAGCCAAGATGGCCACCCGTGGGCCTCACCCCTCCACTTT	CASSQDGHPWASPLHF	TRBJ1-6	NA	TRBV14	medium-sized
TGTGCCAGTCAAAACACCGGGGAGCTGTTTTTT	CASQNTGELFF	TRBJ2-2	NA	TRBV19	NA
TGTGCCAGCAGGCCAAGGACTAGCGGGAATGAGCAGTTCTTC	CASRPRTSGNEQFF	TRBJ2-1	TRBD2	TRBV28	once
TGTGCCAGCAGCGCTACTCAGGGGGCGAAATCTGGAAACACCATATATTTT	CASSATQGAKSGNTIYF	TRBJ1-3	TRBD1	TRBV9	NA
TGCGCCAGCAGAACGGACCTCGGACCACAAGAGACCCAGTACTTC	CASRTDLGPQETQYF	TRBJ2-5	NA	TRBV5-1	NA
TGTGCCAGCAGCCCCCAGGGGGGTTTGAGTGGCTACACCTTC	CASSPQGGLSGYTF	TRBJ1-2	TRBD1	TRBV13	NA
TGTGCCAGCAGCTTAGGTGGTGGGCCCTACGAGCAGTACTTC	CASSLGGGPYEQYF	TRBJ2-7	NA	TRBV7-9	NA
TGTGCCAGCAGTTACCAAGGGAGTGGCTACACCTTC	CASSYQGSGYTF	TRBJ1-2	NA	TRBV6-5	NA
TGTGCCAGCAGCGAAGGGACAGTATATTCACCCCTCCACTTT	CASSEGTVYSPLHF	TRBJ1-6	TRBD1	TRBV5-6	few
TGTGCCAGCAGCGAAACATCGAACTATGGCTACACCTTC	CASSETSNYGYTF	TRBJ1-2	NA	TRBV6-6	NA
TGTGCCAGCAGCCTAAAGGGGGTTGGCTACAATGAGCAGTTCTTC	CASSLKGVGYNEQFF	TRBJ2-1	NA	TRBV9	once
TGCGCCAGCAGCCAAGCTGGTGGGGCTTATGGCTACACCTTC	CASSQAGGAYGYTF	TRBJ1-2	NA	TRBV4-1	NA
TGTGCCAGCAGCTCCGGACTAGCGGGGGCCCGCACCGGGGAGCTGTTTTTT	CASSSGLAGARTGELFF	TRBJ2-2	TRBD2	TRBV11-1	NA
TGTGCCTGGGCTAGGGTGGTGGGAACAACTGAAGCTTTCTTT	CAWARVVGTTEAFF	TRBJ1-1	NA	TRBV30	few
TGTGCCAGCAGCGTAGTCGGGAGCACAGATACGCAGTATTTT	CASSVVGSTDTQYF	TRBJ2-3	NA	TRBV9	NA
TGTGCCAGCAGTGCTTACAGGGCTCAGCCCCAGCATTTT	CASSAYRAQPQHF	TRBJ1-5	NA	TRBV27	NA
TGTGCCAGCAGCGTAGGAGATAGAGGCTCCTACAATGAGCAGTTCTTC	CASSVGDRGSYNEQFF	TRBJ2-1	NA	TRBV9	NA
TGTGCCAGCTCGGAGAGTCATGAGCAGTTCTTC	CASSESHEQFF	TRBJ2-1	NA	TRBV9	NA
TGTGCCAGCAGCCAAGACCCAGCGGGAGTCGGGGAGACCCAGTACTTC	CASSQDPAGVGETQYF	TRBJ2-5	TRBD2	TRBV4-2	NA
TGTGCCAGCAGTTCTACCCCGACAGGGGGAAATCAGCCCCAGCATTTT	CASSSTPTGGNQPQHF	TRBJ1-5	TRBD1	TRBV27	NA
TGTGCCAGCCGCCGGGACAGTATTTCCACCGGGGAGCTGTTTTTT	CASRRDSISTGELFF	TRBJ2-2	TRBD1	TRBV5-4	NA
TGTGCCAGCAGCTTTGAGCGGGGGGGCACAGATACGCAGTATTTT	CASSFERGGTDTQYF	TRBJ2-3	TRBD2	TRBV7-9	NA
TGTGCTAGCAGCTTAGCGATTCCGGGGTCTTGGGACACCGGGGAGCTGTTTTTT	CASSLAIPGSWDTGELFF	TRBJ2-2	NA	TRBV7-7	NA